This T cell receptor (beta chain) was sequenced for a study of blood T cell repertoires in COVID-19. Study as a whole: Italy, Spain and the United States were the sources of the convalescent and acute COVID-19 samples. The cDNA or gDNA used as material had been derived from T cells, B-cell-depleted T cells, or PBMCs.

Seattle patients were enrolled while actively infected and followed longitudinally. Source study methods: Reference gene primer amplification in the assay estimated nucleated cell counts. Method: immunoSEQ multiplex PCR; TCRdb's copy keeps in-frame clones and lacks some. Clone size and V and J calls were adopted from that table, with D and trimming inferred from the DNA. Among approximately 110,000 clones listed, approximately 74% were seen once. This clone appeared once. V dropped 2 bases and J dropped 1; count of bases not matched to a gene: 5. Germline values: CDR1 SNHLY, CDR2 FYNNEI. The CDR3 totals 17 residues.

The clonotype comes from a man older than 75 with COVID-19, enrolled during active disease. The rearrangement links TRBV2 to TRBJ2-1; 10 bases align to TRBD2. The sequencing sample was made of peripheral blood. DNA for the CDR3: TGTGCCAGCAGTGAAATGGGACTAGCGACATCCTACAATGAGCAGTTCTTC. Its protein is CASSEMGLATSYNEQFF.